This entry lists 6 T cell receptor beta chains sequenced from one sample in a study of blood T cell repertoires in COVID-19 (dated by TCRdb to 2019 to 2021). The library was built by means of the immunoSEQ multiplex PCR assay. Here the immuneACCESS table is served through TCRdb, limited to in-frame sequences with V and J called. Missing clones are a known gap in these copies; in checked studies unresolved V genes cover under half, and the rest lacks a known reason. The sample includes over 150,000 clones, with around 85% observed a single time. The top ten clones comprise over 7% of the sample. The sample was peripheral blood. These receptors were taken from an elderly woman with COVID-19, enrolled during active disease.

In this sample, this clone turned up a few times. This rearrangement joins TRBV14 to TRBJ1-4; no firm D call. V lost 4 bases, J lost 3 bases, and 9 bases lay in between. The CDR3 loop spans 14 amino acids. Looked up from germline, CDR1 is SGHDN and CDR2 is FVKESK. CDR3 in amino acids: CASSPGWANEKLFF. CDR3 nucleotides: TGTGCCAGCAGCCCCGGGTGGGCTAATGAAAAACTGTTTTTT.

This chain joins TRBV15 and TRBJ2-3; 9 bases map to TRBD2. Germline V gene lookup returns CDR1 LNHNV and CDR2 YYDKDF (reference sequence). The CDR3 spans 16 residues. The junction had 9 bases not matched to a gene; V was cut back by 3 bases and J by 5 bases. CDR3 bases: TGTGCCACCAGCAGCCCCTTAGCGGGAGCGGGAGATACGCAGTATTTT. Translation: CATSSPLAGAGDTQYF.

V gene TRBV3-1 (or the pseudogene TRBV3-2) combines with J gene TRBJ2-3; tentative D call: TRBD1 (6 bases). The germline CDR1 and CDR2 sequences are LGHDT and YNNKEL (reference sequence). V lost 4 bases to trimming and J lost 3 bases, with 11 bases between them. CDR3 length: 14 amino acids. The CDR3 coding sequence is TGTGCCAGCAGCCCGGGACATTGGACAGATACGCAGTATTTT. Its protein is CASSPGHWTDTQYF.

This chain uses TRBV7-2 with TRBJ1-6; D not certain. The CDR3 length is 15 residues. Trimming took off 4 bases at V and 9 bases at J, with 16 bases between the two ends. Germline assignment: CDR1 SGHTA and CDR2 FQGNSA. CDR3 DNA: TGTGCCAGCAGCTCCATGACGGGAGCGGGTTCACCCCTCCACTTT. Translating gives CASSSMTGAGSPLHF.

This clone was seen a single time. The V gene is TRBV9, the J gene TRBJ2-2; D is ambiguous. The V and J ends lost 0 bases and 6 bases respectively, with 12 bases between them. Germline loops: CDR1 SGDLS, CDR2 YYNGEE. This CDR3 is 15 amino acids long. Here the CDR3 reads CASSVGGSPAGELFF. CDR3 bases: TGTGCCAGCAGCGTAGGTGGTTCCCCAGCCGGGGAGCTGTTTTTT.

The chain is built from TRBV24-1 and TRBJ2-1; possibly TRBD1 for D (5 bases). Germline CDR1 KGHDR, CDR2 SFDVKD. The V and J ends lost 2 bases and 2 bases respectively, with 9 bases between them. The CDR3 consists of 15 residues. In DNA form, the CDR3 reads TGTGCCACCAGTGATTCCAGGGTTGCCTACAATGAGCAGTTCTTC. Protein sequence: CATSDSRVAYNEQFF.